The 32 T cell receptor beta chains below come from one sample, sequenced in a study of Graves' ophthalmopathy and Graves' hyperthyroidism. TCR beta CDR3 regions were amplified from RNA transcripts. First-round RT-PCR with HTBI primers preceded a second-round multiplex PCR. TCRdb redid the calling of the multiplex PCR reads with MiXCR, one entry per CDR3 protein. Among about 740,000 distinct CDR3 sequences listed, 40% were seen once. The sample taken for sequencing was peripheral blood. The receptors here all came from an adult man with Graves' ophthalmopathy.

The rearrangement uses TRBV10-3 and TRBJ2-3; 9 bases match TRBD1. Germline V gene data show CDR1 as ENHRY and CDR2 as SYGVKD. The V segment lost 6 bases and the J segment 3 bases; nucleotides outside the gene matches: 13. The CDR3 has 17 amino acids. The CDR3 DNA reads as TGTGCCATCAGACTAACCCGGGACAGGGCGTCGACAGATACGCAGTATTTT. As protein: CAIRLTRDRASTDTQYF.

Note on this clonotype: Relative to the germline gene, one junction end is altered; a read error may explain this. The V call is TRBV24-1, the J call TRBJ1-5; D is perhaps TRBD1 (6 bases). Germline V gives CDR1 KGHDR, CDR2 SFDVKD. CDR3 length: 16 residues. The DNA for the CDR3 is TGTGCCAGCAGTTTACAGGGAAAAATTAGCAATCAGCCCCAGCATTTT. As protein: CASSLQGKISNQPQHF.

This chain joins TRBV9 and TRBJ2-5, with a tentative D call TRBD1 (7 bases). The CDR3 loop spans 15 amino acids. Trimming took off 5 bases at V and 5 bases at J, with 19 bases between the two ends. Germline V lookup: CDR1 SGDLS, CDR2 YYNGEE. CDR3 amino acids: CASSMDRRGVETQYF. The CDR3 nucleotides read TGTGCCAGCAGTATGGACAGGAGGGGTGTTGAGACCCAGTACTTC. Supplemented by reference TRBV9 and TRBJ2-5, the full variable domain reads DSGVTQTPKHLITATGQRVTLRCSPRSGDLSVYWYQQSLDQGLQFLIQYYNGEERAKGNILERFSAQQFPDLHSELNLSSLELGDSALYFCASSMDRRGVETQYFGPGTRLLVL.

This clonotype was detected ten times or more. The CDR3 reads CASSLRQGENTIYF. Written as DNA, the CDR3 is TGTGCCAGCAGCCTTAGACAGGGTGAAAACACCATATATTTT. This chain joins TRBV9 and TRBJ1-3; TRBD1 aligns across 7 bases. J lost 6 bases, V lost 4 bases, and 7 bases had no gene match. CDR3 size: 14 residues. Germline CDR1 is SGDLS and CDR2 is YYNGEE.

V and J are TRBV25-1 and TRBJ2-7; the match to TRBD2 covers 7 bases. This CDR3 comprises 15 residues. CDR1 MGHDK and CDR2 SYGVNS come from the germline V gene. V dropped 6 bases and J dropped 9; count of bases not matched to a gene: 17. CDR3 sequence reads: CASSLSFGGSNGQYF. The CDR3 bases are TGTGCCAGCAGCTTAAGTTTTGGCGGGAGCAACGGGCAGTACTTC.

This clonotype was recorded at least ten times. This chain joins TRBV15 and TRBJ2-7; D is uncertain. Germline V gene data show CDR1 as LNHNV and CDR2 as YYDKDF (reference sequence). The CDR3 is 13 residues long. Trimming took off 1 base at V and 4 bases at J, with 8 bases between the two ends. The CDR3 loop reads CATSRAEDYEQYF. DNA of the CDR3: TGTGCCACCAGCAGAGCAGAGGATTACGAGCAGTACTTC.

CDR3 DNA sequence: TGTGCCAGCAGCCCCCGAGGGACAGGGGGTGAAAAACTGTTTTTT. It is translated as CASSPRGTGGEKLFF. V and J are TRBV7-9 and TRBJ1-4; 11 bases are a match to TRBD1. Germline trimming cut 5 bases from V and 7 bases from J; bases unmatched to any gene: 6. The CDR3 length is 15 residues. Germline CDR1 SEHNR, CDR2 FQNEAQ (reference sequence).

This clonotype was detected only a few times. This sequence joins TRBV2 and TRBJ1-2; TRBD1 is a possible D gene (6 bases). Trimming removed 5 bases at V and 5 bases at J, with 12 bases between. CDR1 SNHLY and CDR2 FYNNEI come from the germline V gene. The CDR3 totals 13 residues. CDR3 DNA: TGTGCCAGCAGTTCCGGGGGGGCATATGGCTACACCTTC. Encoded protein: CASSSGGAYGYTF. Full variable domain (outside the CDR3, taken from reference TRBV2 and TRBJ1-2): EPEVTQTPSHQVTQMGQEVILRCVPISNHLYFYWYRQILGQKVEFLVSFYNNEISEKSEIFDDQFSVERPDGSNFTLKIRSTKLEDSAMYFCASSSGGAYGYTFGSGTRLTVV.

This clonotype was seen many times. The chain couples TRBV9 to TRBJ1-1, with D maybe TRBD1 (6 bases). V was pared by 2 bases and J by 6 bases, with 17 bases between. The CDR3 runs to 15 residues. Germline loops: CDR1 SGDLS, CDR2 YYNGEE. CDR3 DNA: TGTGCCAGCAGCGTTACCCCTAGGACAGAGTCTGAAGCTTTCTTT. As protein: CASSVTPRTESEAFF.

The chain couples TRBV24-1 to TRBJ1-5; tentatively, D is TRBD1 (5 bases). V lost 11 bases, J lost 6 bases, and 19 bases lay in between. The length of the CDR3 is 14 residues. Germline CDR1 is KGHDR and CDR2 is SFDVKD. The CDR3 here is CASSQRGEGQPQHF. CDR3 DNA: TGTGCCAGCAGCCAGAGGGGAGAGGGTCAGCCCCAGCATTTT.

On this clonotype itself: Here the CDR3 omits its conserved ending phenylalanine or tryptophan, so a read error is the likely source. The DNA is left out, because the CDR3 cannot be placed on it with certainty; the CDR3 is given as TCRdb lists it. This rearrangement joins TRBV7-9 to TRBJ2-5. In germline, CDR1 is SEHNR, CDR2 FQNEAQ (reference sequence). From its first to its last residue, the CDR3 has 11 amino acids. This chain's CDR3 is CASSVSGGESV.

There are a few counts of this clonotype. The chain couples TRBV11-3 to TRBJ2-2; maybe TRBD2 (7 bases). With 2 bases removed from V and 2 bases from J, the gap between germline ends came to 12 bases. The CDR3 consists of 16 residues. Germline loops: CDR1 SGHNT, CDR2 YENEEA. The CDR3 loop reads CASSLFGGPNTGELFF. In DNA form, the CDR3 reads TGTGCCAGCAGCTTATTCGGGGGGCCAAACACCGGGGAGCTGTTTTTT.

There are many counts of this clonotype. The chain uses TRBV6-6 and TRBJ2-5, with D possibly called TRBD1 or TRBD2 (5 bases each). Trimming removed 3 bases at V and 3 bases at J, with 14 bases between. Germline V lookup: CDR1 MNHNY, CDR2 SVGAGI (reference sequence). The CDR3 has 15 residues. The CDR3 bases are TGTGCCAGCAGTTATCCCGGGGACGGAAAAGAGACCCAGTACTTC. This gives the protein CASSYPGDGKETQYF.

This clonotype was detected only a few times. The J gene is TRBJ1-1, the V gene TRBV7-9, with D unresolved. CDR1 and CDR2 from the germline V gene are SEHNR and FQNEAQ (reference sequence). V lost 2 bases and J lost 7, with 20 bases in between. The CDR3 spans 16 residues. CDR3 amino acids: CASSLLVGRILDEAFF. Here the CDR3 DNA reads TGTGCCAGCAGCTTATTGGTAGGCCGGATTCTCGATGAAGCTTTCTTT.

This clonotype has only a few counts. V gene TRBV5-1 combines with J gene TRBJ2-5; D perhaps matches TRBD1 (5 bases). Germline V CDR1 and CDR2: SGHRS, YFSETQ. This CDR3 is 14 amino acids long. The V and J ends lost 6 bases and 5 bases respectively, with 17 bases between them. In nucleotides, the CDR3 is TGCGCCAGCACTCGATCAGGGTCTTGGGAGACCCAGTACTTC. Its protein is CASTRSGSWETQYF.

V is TRBV20-1 and J is TRBJ1-5; 7 nucleotides line up with TRBD1. Looked up from germline, CDR1 is DFQATT and CDR2 is SNEGSKA (reference sequence). The CDR3 runs 16 residues. Losses at the gene ends were 0 bases for V and 1 base for J; bases not matched to a gene: 6. The CDR3 is CSAREQDRWSNQPQHF. The CDR3 region has the DNA TGCAGTGCTAGAGAACAGGACAGGTGGAGCAATCAGCCCCAGCATTTT.

This clonotype has ten or more counts. This chain links TRBV2 with TRBJ1-1, with TRBD1 identical over 8 bases. CDR1 is SNHLY, CDR2 FYNNEI, per germline. This CDR3 has 15 amino acids. The V gene end was trimmed by 5 bases and the J gene end by 4 bases; junction bases not matched to a gene: 9. The CDR3: CASSLGQGARTEAFF. The CDR3 coding sequence is TGTGCCAGCAGTCTAGGCCAGGGGGCGCGCACTGAAGCTTTCTTT. The full variable domain, its missing parts supplied by reference TRBV2 and TRBJ1-1, is EPEVTQTPSHQVTQMGQEVILRCVPISNHLYFYWYRQILGQKVEFLVSFYNNEISEKSEIFDDQFSVERPDGSNFTLKIRSTKLEDSAMYFCASSLGQGARTEAFFGQGTRLTVV.

The V call is TRBV25-1, the J call TRBJ1-2, with 9 bases matching TRBD1. Germline CDR1 is MGHDK and CDR2 is SYGVNS. V trimming: 6 bases; J trimming: 1 base; junction bases outside the gene matches: 12. CDR3 length: 17 residues. For the CDR3, the DNA is TGTGCCAGCAGACTACAGGGGGCCGAGAATTATAACTATGGCTACACCTTC. Translated, it gives CASRLQGAENYNYGYTF.

The chain recombines TRBV5-6 with TRBJ2-5; 9 nucleotides agree with TRBD1. The V gene's germline CDR1 is SGHDT and CDR2 YYEEEE. V gave up 4 bases and J gave up 5 bases; unmatched junction bases: 9. The CDR3 is 15 amino acids. The CDR3 coding sequence is TGTGCCAGCAGCCAGGACAGGGGAGTTCGTGAGACCCAGTACTTC. The encoded protein is CASSQDRGVRETQYF.

This clonotype was counted many times. The rearrangement links TRBV19 to TRBJ1-3; D gene uncertain. Germline-derived CDR1 and CDR2 are LNHDA and SQIVND (reference sequence). CDR3 size: 15 residues. V lost 3 bases, J lost 2 bases, and 11 bases lay in between. CDR3 sequence reads: CASSIRRAAGNTIYF. CDR3 coding DNA: TGTGCCAGTAGTATCCGGAGAGCGGCTGGAAACACCATATATTTT.

CDR3 sequence (DNA): TGTGCCACCTCACCGGGACAGGGCCCTGGCTACGAGCAGTACTTC. Residues: CATSPGQGPGYEQYF. The chain joins TRBV19 to TRBJ2-7; TRBD1 matches at 9 bases. Unmatched junction bases numbered 13, after V lost 10 bases and J lost 3 bases. CDR1 and CDR2 (germline): LNHDA, SQIVND (reference sequence). The CDR3 has 15 residues.

V usage is TRBV6-2 or TRBV6-3 and J usage is TRBJ1-5, with D possibly matching TRBD1 (6 bases). V lost 11 bases to trimming and J lost 6 bases, with 14 bases between them. There are 12 residues in the CDR3. The V gene's germline CDR1 is MNHEY and CDR2 SVGEGT. CDR3 sequence: CAANRDAQPQHF. In DNA form, the CDR3 reads TGTGCCGCAAACAGGGATGCTCAGCCCCAGCATTTT.

The chain recombines TRBV25-1 with TRBJ1-6; TRBD1 is a possible D gene (5 bases). The ends were cut back, 5 bases at V and 3 bases at J, with 14 bases in the middle. The CDR3 spans 16 residues. Per germline, CDR1 MGHDK and CDR2 SYGVNS. CDR3 in DNA: TGTGCCAGCAGTTACCTGGGGGACTTCTATAATTCACCCCTCCACTTT. The encoded protein is CASSYLGDFYNSPLHF.

This clonotype was observed at least ten times. This chain joins TRBV25-1 and TRBJ2-6, with 12 bases matching TRBD2. CDR1 is MGHDK, CDR2 SYGVNS, per germline. With 4 bases clipped from V and 0 bases from J, the junction kept 4 bases outside the gene matches. The CDR3 is 18 residues long. The DNA for the CDR3 is TGTGCCAGCAGTGTACTAGCGGGAGGCCGCTCTGGGGCCAACGTCCTGACTTTC. This codes for CASSVLAGGRSGANVLTF.

On this clonotype itself: Since a much larger clone is just one base distant, this may be a read error. The V and J genes are TRBV6-5 and TRBJ1-2, with D perhaps TRBD1 (5 bases). With 7 bases removed from V and 8 bases from J, the gap between germline ends came to 17 bases. Germline CDR1 MNHEY, CDR2 SVGAGI. The length of the CDR3 is 13 residues. CDR3 in DNA: TGTGCCAGCAACCGAAGGGGCCGAGAAGGCTACACCTTC. Amino acid sequence: CASNRRGREGYTF.

This clonotype appeared a few times. The chain employs TRBV4-3 and TRBJ1-4; 10 bases are a match to TRBD1. V trimming: 2 bases; J trimming: 6 bases; junction bases outside the gene matches: 3. This CDR3 region has 15 residues. Germline V gene data show CDR1 as LGHNA and CDR2 as YSLEER. DNA for the CDR3: TGCGCCAGCAGCCAACTCGGGACAGGGGATGAAAAACTGTTTTTT. Amino acids: CASSQLGTGDEKLFF.

This clonotype came up a few times. This chain connects TRBV25-1 to TRBJ2-2; no clear D gene. Per germline, CDR1 MGHDK and CDR2 SYGVNS. Trimming left V 4 bases short and J 7 bases short, with 7 bases between. The CDR3 runs to 12 residues. The CDR3 DNA reads as TGTGCCAGCAGTGCGGGTCGCGGGGAGCTGTTTTTT. It yields the protein CASSAGRGELFF.

V and J are TRBV9 and TRBJ1-4; 7 nucleotides align to TRBD1. The CDR3 runs to 12 residues. Germline assignment: CDR1 SGDLS and CDR2 YYNGEE. After removal of 4 bases from V and 8 bases from J, the junction contained 2 bases not matched to a gene. The CDR3, as DNA: TGTGCCAGCAGCATGACAGGGGAAAAACTGTTTTTT. Its translation is CASSMTGEKLFF.

This clonotype was seen a handful of times. The V gene is TRBV7-9, the J gene TRBJ1-3, with D hard to call. This CDR3 is built from 14 residues. V was shortened by 5 bases and J by 1 base, with 9 bases between the two germline ends. Germline CDR1 SEHNR, CDR2 FQNEAQ (reference sequence). The CDR3: CASSQVGSGNTIYF. In DNA, the CDR3 is TGTGCCAGCAGCCAAGTCGGATCTGGAAACACCATATATTTT.

Regarding this clonotype: Given the absence of the conserved phenylalanine or tryptophan at the CDR3 end, a read error is likely. The DNA is omitted, as the CDR3 cannot be located on it reliably, and the CDR3 follows TCRdb's listing. The chain is built from TRBV7-2 and TRBJ2-7; the D call TRBD2 from the table was never checked on the DNA. Per germline, CDR1 SGHTA and CDR2 FQGNSA. The CDR3 adds up to 9 amino acids, both ends counted. The CDR3 spells CASSLRLAG.

This sequence joins TRBV5-1 and TRBJ1-2, with TRBD1 identical over 8 bases. V was clipped by 0 bases and J by 3 bases; unmatched bases: 1. This CDR3 is built from 14 residues. CDR1 is SGHRS, CDR2 YFSETQ, per germline. The CDR3 DNA sequence: TGCGCCAGCAGCTTGGTACAGGGGGACTATGGCTACACCTTC. Residues: CASSLVQGDYGYTF.

This clonotype was seen more than once but under ten times. This chain links TRBV2 with TRBJ2-7, with 7 bases that match TRBD1. V gave up 8 bases and J gave up 3 bases; unmatched junction bases: 7. This CDR3 spans 13 amino acids. Germline V gene lookup returns CDR1 SNHLY and CDR2 FYNNEI. The CDR3 DNA follows: TGTGCCAGCTTTGGAGACAGGGTCTACGAGCAGTACTTC. The encoded protein is CASFGDRVYEQYF.